The 3 T cell receptor beta chains listed next were all sequenced from one sample in a study of CD8+CD57+ T cells in acquired aplastic anemia. For CDR3 and TCR beta VDJ profiling, genomic DNA was the template used. TCRdb processed the reads anew with MiXCR; each CDR3 protein has one entry. The sample holds over 150,000 distinct CDR3 sequences; roughly three fifths are singletons and the top ten take about 42%. The patients chosen for sequencing had shown expansion of CD8+CD57+ cells (detected by flow cytometry). Sequencing input: sorted CD4+, CD8+, or CD8+CD57+ T cells (not recorded which) from PBMCs. The receptor set was obtained from a human donor with aplastic anemia.

Many counts were recorded for this clonotype. V is TRBV11-2 and J is TRBJ1-1; 8 nucleotides align to TRBD1. Trimming took 0 bases from V and 11 from J; bases not matched to a gene: 5. The CDR3 loop spans 13 amino acids. Germline CDR1 is SGHAT and CDR2 is FQNNGV. The CDR3 DNA reads as TGTGCCAGCAGCTTAGATCCACAGGGGGAGGCTTTCTTT. Translating it yields CASSLDPQGEAFF.

The chain couples TRBV7-2 to TRBJ1-2; 8 bases are shared with TRBD1. The CDR3 is 14 residues long. Germline-derived CDR1 and CDR2 are SGHTA and FQGNSA. V trimming: 5 bases; J trimming: 5 bases; junction bases outside the gene matches: 7. The CDR3 DNA follows: TGTGCCAGCAGCAGGGACAGGCCAAGATATGGCTACACCTTC. Its protein product is CASSRDRPRYGYTF.

A few counts support this clonotype. The chain joins TRBV5-5 to TRBJ2-3; no clear D. Trimming took off 3 bases at V and 6 bases at J, with 11 bases between the two ends. Germline CDR1 is SGHKS and CDR2 is YYEKEE (reference sequence). There are 13 residues in the CDR3. CDR3 loop: CASSWTKRDTQYF. The CDR3 DNA follows: TGTGCCAGCAGCTGGACCAAACGGGATACGCAGTATTTT.